Listed below are T cell receptor beta chains from one sample, sequenced in a study of T cell responses to AZD1222 COVID-19 vaccine. Clones were read by immunoSEQ multiplex PCR, and TCRdb kept only the in-frame ones, dropping some. The sample has around 150,000 clones, roughly 89% seen once. Sequencing used peripheral blood, obtained on day 0 of AZD1222 vaccination. The origin of the receptors is an adult in good health. Each CDR3 is given with its conserved first and last residue. D genes are given only for firm matches. A clone size is listed for some rows: how often the clone was seen (once, few, many), or a class if it is expanded.

v_call: TRBV24-1
j_call: TRBJ2-1
clone_size: once
d_call: NA
cdr3_nt: TGTGCCACCAGTGATTTAGTCGTACGGGGGCCCCAGTTCTTC
cdr3_aa: CATSDLVVRGPQFF

v_call: TRBV4-1
j_call: TRBJ1-5
clone_size: NA
d_call: NA
cdr3_nt: TGCGCCAGCAGCCAAGATAGGGGCACCCGGCCCCAGCATTTT
cdr3_aa: CASSQDRGTRPQHF

v_call: TRBV2
j_call: TRBJ1-3
clone_size: NA
d_call: NA
cdr3_nt: TGTGCCAGCAGTGAGCAGGCGAACTCTGGAAACACCATATATTTT
cdr3_aa: CASSEQANSGNTIYF

v_call: TRBV18
j_call: TRBJ1-2
clone_size: NA
d_call: NA
cdr3_nt: TGTGCCAGCTCACCATCAGGGGCCAACTATGGCTACACCTTC
cdr3_aa: CASSPSGANYGYTF

v_call: TRBV28
j_call: TRBJ1-1
clone_size: NA
d_call: NA
cdr3_nt: TGTGCCAGCAGTTTATGGGGCGAGGCAAACACTGAAGCTTTCTTT
cdr3_aa: CASSLWGEANTEAFF

v_call: TRBV21-1
j_call: TRBJ1-1
clone_size: NA
d_call: NA
cdr3_nt: TGTGCCAGCAGCTTTGGGGACAGAGACACTGAAGCTTTCTTT
cdr3_aa: CASSFGDRDTEAFF

v_call: TRBV3-1/TRBV3-2
j_call: TRBJ2-2
clone_size: NA
d_call: NA
cdr3_nt: TGTGCCAGCAGCCAAGAAAGTGTTTGGGCCGGGGAGCTGTTTTTT
cdr3_aa: CASSQESVWAGELFF

v_call: TRBV6-5
j_call: TRBJ2-3
clone_size: few
d_call: NA
cdr3_nt: TGTGCCAGCAGGGGGGCAGATACGCAGTATTTT
cdr3_aa: CASRGADTQYF

v_call: TRBV7-2
j_call: TRBJ1-3
clone_size: once
d_call: NA
cdr3_nt: TGTGCCAGCAGCTGGCCGGGGCAGAGTGACACCATATATTTT
cdr3_aa: CASSWPGQSDTIYF

v_call: TRBV28
j_call: TRBJ1-5
clone_size: few
d_call: TRBD1
cdr3_nt: TGTGCCAGCAGACAGGGGGGGAGCTATAGCAATCAGCCCCAGCATTTT
cdr3_aa: CASRQGGSYSNQPQHF

v_call: TRBV4-1
j_call: TRBJ1-1
clone_size: NA
d_call: NA
cdr3_nt: TGCGCCAGCAGCCAGGTCAGGGGCGGGAACACTGAAGCTTTCTTT
cdr3_aa: CASSQVRGGNTEAFF

v_call: TRBV5-5
j_call: TRBJ2-7
clone_size: NA
d_call: TRBD2
cdr3_nt: TGTGCCAGCAGCTTGGGGGACTACTCCTACGAGCAGTACTTC
cdr3_aa: CASSLGDYSYEQYF

v_call: TRBV28
j_call: TRBJ1-2
clone_size: NA
d_call: NA
cdr3_nt: TGTGCCAGCAGTTGGCGGGGCTATGGCTACACCTTC
cdr3_aa: CASSWRGYGYTF

v_call: TRBV25-1
j_call: TRBJ2-2
clone_size: NA
d_call: NA
cdr3_nt: TGTGCCAGCAGTGGCGGAACGAACACCGGGGAGCTGTTTTTT
cdr3_aa: CASSGGTNTGELFF

v_call: TRBV7-6
j_call: TRBJ2-5
clone_size: NA
d_call: NA
cdr3_nt: TGTGCCAGCAGCTTAGATAGGGGCCCCCAAGAGACCCAGTACTTC
cdr3_aa: CASSLDRGPQETQYF

v_call: TRBV2
j_call: TRBJ2-7
clone_size: NA
d_call: NA
cdr3_nt: TGTGCCAGTAGGTCGTTCCCCTACGAGCAGTACTTC
cdr3_aa: CASRSFPYEQYF

v_call: TRBV19
j_call: TRBJ1-2
clone_size: NA
d_call: NA
cdr3_nt: TGTGCCAGTAGGGCCGGAGACCTTAAGAACTATGGCTACACCTTC
cdr3_aa: CASRAGDLKNYGYTF

v_call: TRBV27
j_call: TRBJ1-1
clone_size: NA
d_call: NA
cdr3_nt: TGTGCCAGCAGTTACCAGGCCTCTCATCCTGAAGCTTTCTTT
cdr3_aa: CASSYQASHPEAFF

v_call: TRBV9
j_call: TRBJ2-5
clone_size: NA
d_call: TRBD2
cdr3_nt: TGTGCCAGCAGCGTAAGCGGGAGGAAAGAGACCCAGTACTTC
cdr3_aa: CASSVSGRKETQYF

v_call: TRBV2
j_call: TRBJ2-1
clone_size: once
d_call: NA
cdr3_nt: TGTGCCAGCAGTCAGCGCGAACTCAATGAGCAGTTCTTC
cdr3_aa: CASSQRELNEQFF

v_call: TRBV27
j_call: TRBJ2-1
clone_size: NA
d_call: TRBD1
cdr3_nt: TGTGCCAGCAGTGACCCGGGACAGGGATTTTTTAGCTCCTACAATGAGCAGTTCTTC
cdr3_aa: CASSDPGQGFFSSYNEQFF

v_call: TRBV12-3/TRBV12-4
j_call: TRBJ1-1
clone_size: NA
d_call: TRBD1
cdr3_nt: TGTGCCAGCAGTTTAGCTGGACAGGGAGATTTCTTT
cdr3_aa: CASSLAGQGDFF

v_call: TRBV27
j_call: TRBJ1-6
clone_size: NA
d_call: NA
cdr3_nt: TGTGCCAGCCCAGATAATTCACCCCTCCACTTT
cdr3_aa: CASPDNSPLHF

v_call: TRBV7-9
j_call: TRBJ1-5
clone_size: NA
d_call: NA
cdr3_nt: TGTGCCAGCAGCTTAGGAGGGACGGTAGGTCAGCCCCAGCATTTT
cdr3_aa: CASSLGGTVGQPQHF

v_call: TRBV5-4
j_call: TRBJ2-5
clone_size: NA
d_call: TRBD2
cdr3_nt: TGTGCCAGCAGCTTGAGTACCCGGGGGGGGCGGGAGACCCAGTACTTC
cdr3_aa: CASSLSTRGGRETQYF

v_call: TRBV10-3
j_call: TRBJ2-5
clone_size: NA
d_call: TRBD1
cdr3_nt: TGTGCCATCAGTGGACAGGGGTCAACGGGAGAGACCCAGTACTTC
cdr3_aa: CAISGQGSTGETQYF

v_call: TRBV28
j_call: TRBJ2-7
clone_size: NA
d_call: TRBD1
cdr3_nt: TGTGCCAGCAGTTTATCGTGGACAGGGGGGCCAGCGGGAGTTCGGTACGAGCAGTACTTC
cdr3_aa: CASSLSWTGGPAGVRYEQYF

v_call: TRBV18
j_call: TRBJ2-4
clone_size: once
d_call: NA
cdr3_nt: TGTGCCAGCTCACCGAGAGAGTCGGCCAAAAACATTCAGTACTTC
cdr3_aa: CASSPRESAKNIQYF

v_call: TRBV4-1
j_call: TRBJ2-7
clone_size: NA
d_call: NA
cdr3_nt: TGCGCCAGCAGCCAATACGTGGCAGGGAGCTCCTACGAGCAGTACTTC
cdr3_aa: CASSQYVAGSSYEQYF

v_call: TRBV18
j_call: TRBJ1-2
clone_size: NA
d_call: TRBD1
cdr3_nt: TGTGCCAGCTCACCCCCACAGGGGGTGTCTGGCTACACCTTC
cdr3_aa: CASSPPQGVSGYTF

v_call: TRBV28
j_call: TRBJ2-7
clone_size: NA
d_call: TRBD2
cdr3_nt: TGTGCCAGCAGGACCCCCAAGGCTAGCGGGAGGAACGAGCAGTACTTC
cdr3_aa: CASRTPKASGRNEQYF

v_call: TRBV27
j_call: TRBJ2-1
clone_size: NA
d_call: NA
cdr3_nt: TGTGCCAGCAGTCGCGCAGGGAAGATTTACAATGAGCAGTTCTTC
cdr3_aa: CASSRAGKIYNEQFF

v_call: TRBV6-5
j_call: TRBJ1-2
clone_size: NA
d_call: TRBD1
cdr3_nt: TGTGCCAGCAGGCGGCTGACAGGGGCGAACTATGGCTACACCTTC
cdr3_aa: CASRRLTGANYGYTF

v_call: TRBV5-5
j_call: TRBJ2-7
clone_size: NA
d_call: NA
cdr3_nt: TGTGCCAGCAGCTTGACCTCCGCGGCTTCCGAGCAGTACTTC
cdr3_aa: CASSLTSAASEQYF

v_call: TRBV27
j_call: TRBJ2-1
clone_size: NA
d_call: NA
cdr3_nt: TGTGCCAGCAGTATCACCTGGAAAAATGAGCAGTTCTTC
cdr3_aa: CASSITWKNEQFF

v_call: TRBV5-1
j_call: TRBJ2-5
clone_size: once
d_call: NA
cdr3_nt: TGCGCCAGCACCGACCCAGAAGTTTTGGAGACCCAGTACTTC
cdr3_aa: CASTDPEVLETQYF

v_call: TRBV5-1
j_call: TRBJ1-6
clone_size: NA
d_call: TRBD1
cdr3_nt: TGCGCCAGCAGCCAGGGGGCGTTGAATTCACCCCTCCACTTT
cdr3_aa: CASSQGALNSPLHF